What follows is one TCR beta chain and its context. This clonotype was detected a few times. Its antigen is currently not known. It has no much larger one-base neighbor in the sample; base qualities were not kept. This sample is drawn from a study of T cells after yellow fever vaccination (dated by TCRdb to the late 2010s). Regarding the research as a whole: Libraries from fractions with low cell numbers were prepared with the SMART-Seq v4 Ultra Low Input RNA kit. Blood was drawn at multiple timepoints before and after primary and secondary immunization, with bulk PBMC replicates and cell subsets isolated. The cohort comprised two healthy male donors, one aged 18 to 30 and one aged 30 to 40 years. To track T-cell clones before and after primary and booster YFV17D yellow fever vaccination, bulk TCR alpha and beta repertoires were sequenced longitudinally.

Sample treatment or condition, as interpreted from the label and publication: live attenuated yellow fever vaccine strain. At every blood-draw timepoint, two biological replicates of bulk PBMCs were collected. A standard Ficoll-Paque protocol was used to isolate PBMCs from peripheral blood. TriZol was used to extract RNA from bulk PBMCs, CD4 and CD8 fractions, and dextramer-positive and dextramer-negative fractions. What the research found in general, with its limitations: Compared with the primary T-cell response, the secondary T-cell response was faster but weaker, reaching its peak on day 5 rather than on day 15. Most clones expanded after primary vaccination were re-detected after the booster (almost 98% of CD4 and around 88% of CD8), suggesting broad memory maintenance. A small fraction of clonotypes showed up in both the CD4 and CD8 compartments, probably as a result of convergent recombination. Because abundant contaminating clonotypes from the bulk population could be contained in FACS-sorted repertoires, computational filtering was required. Only a couple of donors were included in the study, so the extent to which the findings can be generalized is limited.

V and J lose 4 bases and 3 bases, and a span of 13 bases separates them. The CDR3 starts with the cysteine, ends with the phenylalanine, and has 13 residues. The DNA shown is the 39-base CDR3, in frame from base 1. The germline V gene (reference sequence) gives CDR1 as DFQATT and CDR2 as SNEGSKA. TCR cDNA was synthesized by 5'RACE template switching, through which a universal primer site and unique molecular identifiers were introduced. cDNA synthesis was primed from both the TCR alpha and TCR beta constant segments. Two PCR steps were used to amplify libraries, with sample barcodes and sequencing adapters being added in the second step. Sequencing of libraries was done on Illumina HiSeq 2500 (2x100 bp) or NovaSeq (2x150 bp). In the source study's methods: Reads were demultiplexed and collapsed into UMI consensus sequences with MIGEC, and V(D)J alignment was performed with MiXCR. Clonotypes responding to the vaccine were identified with edgeR on replicate PBMC samples, with the criteria of FDR below 0.01 and a log2 fold change above 5 up to day 15. Each bulk clonotype received a CD4 or CD8 identity based on whether the sequenced CD4 or CD8 repertoire contained that clonotype at higher abundance. TCRdb redid the processing of the public reads, applying fastp at Q25 and MiXCR, and retained in-frame beta chains. Rows with a matching CDR3 protein are joined into one entry that keeps the most common DNA and genes. These V and J calls derive from TCRdb rather than the authors' analysis. The sample has around 500,000 distinct CDR3 sequences on record, 21% of them singletons. The ten largest clones take up 15% to 20% of the sample.

The source is a young man who received the YFV17D yellow fever vaccine. Sequenced here: PBMCs, sampled about 20 days after the first yellow fever vaccination. The chain couples TRBV20-1 to TRBJ2-7; the D gene is perhaps TRBD1 or TRBD2, each of them matching over 5 bases. The CDR3 reads CSATGPVSYEQYF. The DNA sequence is TGCAGTGCTACGGGACCGGTCAGCTACGAGCAGTACTTC.